The 30 T cell receptor beta chains presented below share a single source sample, sequenced in a study of T-cell memory formation after mild COVID-19. Each CDR3 protein gets one entry after TCRdb re-called the 5' RACE reads with MiXCR. The sample shows nearly 350,000 distinct CDR3 sequences, 13% of them seen only once. Sequencing was carried out using PBMCs or a T cell subset sorted from them (not recorded which). The source is a young man who had mild COVID-19 (a few samples of this study predate the infection). Cell type and time point are not known.

The gene calls are TRBV7-2 and TRBJ2-5; 8 bases map to TRBD1. Germline lookup yields CDR1 SGHTA and CDR2 FQGNSA. The CDR3 length is 16 residues. V lost 1 base and J lost 4; bases outside the gene matches: 8. The CDR3 here is CASSLGVVRGRETQYF. The CDR3 DNA sequence: TGTGCCAGCAGCTTAGGCGTCGTCAGGGGGCGAGAGACCCAGTACTTC.

The rearrangement links TRBV4-3 to TRBJ2-7; D tentatively reads TRBD1 or TRBD2 (5 bases each). V shed 4 bases and J shed 0 bases, with 7 bases lying between them. This CDR3 has 13 amino acids. Germline V lookup: CDR1 LGHNA, CDR2 YSLEER. The CDR3 region is CASSRDVSYEQYF. For the CDR3, the DNA is TGCGCCAGCAGCCGGGACGTCTCCTACGAGCAGTACTTC.

The chain employs TRBV11-2 and TRBJ2-7, with unresolved D. The CDR3 totals 13 residues. In germline, CDR1 is SGHAT, CDR2 FQNNGV. Trimming removed 6 bases from V and 3 bases from J, with 12 bases in between. For the CDR3, the DNA is TGTGCCAGCAGTACCCCTGGACGCTACGAGCAGTACTTC. Encoded protein: CASSTPGRYEQYF.

This clonotype was recorded a few times. This sequence joins TRBV12-3 or TRBV12-4 and TRBJ2-7; D may be TRBD1 (6 bases). The CDR3 extends over 15 amino acids. The V and J ends lost 1 base and 0 bases respectively, with 10 bases between them. This CDR3 is CASSLVQGDSYEQYF. CDR3 nucleotide sequence: TGTGCCAGCAGTTTAGTACAGGGAGACTCCTACGAGCAGTACTTC.

Ten or more counts support this clonotype. The J gene is TRBJ2-5, the V gene TRBV28, with D possibly called TRBD1 or TRBD2 (6 bases each). CDR1 is MDHEN, CDR2 SYDVKM, per germline. V was pared by 5 bases and J by 6 bases, with 10 bases between. This CDR3 region has 12 residues. CDR3 protein: CASSRGAKTQYF. CDR3 nucleotides: TGTGCCAGCAGTAGGGGGGCGAAGACCCAGTACTTC.

The genes are TRBV5-1 and TRBJ1-1; unclear D gene. The CDR3 is made up of 15 amino acids. Germline values: CDR1 SGHRS, CDR2 YFSETQ. V lost 1 base and J 2 bases, leaving 12 bases between the germline ends. CDR3 region: CASSLTTRLNTEAFF. The CDR3 bases are TGCGCCAGCAGCTTGACGACTAGACTAAACACTGAAGCTTTCTTT.

The chain links TRBV20-1 to TRBJ2-3, with 12 nucleotides matching TRBD1. The V gene's germline CDR1 is DFQATT and CDR2 SNEGSKA (reference sequence). V lost 6 bases and J lost 7; bases outside the gene matches: 11. The CDR3 runs 15 residues. The CDR3, as DNA: TGCAGTGCCACTTCCGGGACAGGGGGCTCAAATACGCAGTATTTT. Protein: CSATSGTGGSNTQYF.

The rearrangement uses TRBV12-3 or TRBV12-4 and TRBJ2-2; 14 bases fit TRBD2. This CDR3 is 17 amino acids long. V gave up 4 bases and J gave up 6 bases; unmatched junction bases: 7. The CDR3 sequence: CASSYGLAGGWAGELFF. The CDR3 region has the DNA TGTGCCAGCAGTTACGGACTAGCGGGGGGTTGGGCCGGGGAGCTGTTTTTT.

The rearrangement uses TRBV11-2 and TRBJ2-4, with D hard to call. Germline V CDR1 and CDR2: SGHAT, FQNNGV. Trimming stripped 8 bases from V and 0 bases from J, with 14 bases between. The CDR3 runs to 15 residues. CDR3 in amino acids: CASGSWVRAKNIQYF. In nucleotides, the CDR3 is TGTGCCAGCGGGTCTTGGGTGAGAGCCAAAAACATTCAGTACTTC.

This clonotype was seen a handful of times. J is TRBJ1-4 and V is TRBV30, with D maybe TRBD1 (6 bases). Trimming removed 3 bases from V and 8 bases from J, with 13 bases in between. The germline V gene encodes CDR1 GTSNPN and CDR2 SVGIG (reference sequence). The CDR3 loop spans 13 amino acids. In DNA form, the CDR3 reads TGTGCCTGGAGGAACACAGGGTACGAAAAACTGTTTTTT. Encoded protein: CAWRNTGYEKLFF.

The table lists this clonotype with many counts. The genes are TRBV6-5 and TRBJ2-5; either TRBD1 or TRBD2 may fit D (5 bases each). This CDR3 has 14 amino acids. Germline V gene data show CDR1 as MNHEY and CDR2 as SVGAGI. V was cut by 5 bases and J by 2 bases, with 12 bases left in between. This CDR3 is CASSRGWGQETQYF. In DNA, the CDR3 is TGTGCCAGCAGTAGGGGTTGGGGGCAAGAGACCCAGTACTTC.

This clonotype was found a few times. The CDR3 protein is CASTSGENTEAFF. The CDR3 nucleotides are TGTGCCAGCACGTCGGGGGAGAACACTGAAGCTTTCTTT. The gene calls are TRBV28 and TRBJ1-1; perhaps TRBD1 as D (5 bases). Germline V gene data show CDR1 as MDHEN and CDR2 as SYDVKM. The CDR3 is 13 residues long. The ends were cut back, 7 bases at V and 1 base at J, with 10 bases in the middle. The full variable domain, rest sourced from reference TRBV28 and TRBJ1-1, is DVKVTQSSRYLVKRTGEKVFLECVQDMDHENMFWYRQDPGLGLRLIYFSYDVKMKEKGDIPEGYSVSREKKERFSLILESASTNQTSMYLCASTSGENTEAFFGQGTRLTVV.

V is TRBV7-2 and J is TRBJ1-2; no clear D. Germline CDR1 and CDR2: SGHTA and FQGNSA. The CDR3 totals 14 residues. V was clipped by 2 bases and J by 0 bases, with 7 bases between them. For the CDR3, the DNA is TGTGCCAGCAGCTTATCCATTGCTAACTATGGCTACACCTTC. Protein: CASSLSIANYGYTF.

This clonotype occurred many times. The chain recombines TRBV5-1 with TRBJ2-3; 10 bases fit TRBD2. This CDR3 is built from 15 residues. Losses at the gene ends were 3 bases for V and 5 bases for J; bases not matched to a gene: 6. Germline CDR1 is SGHRS and CDR2 is YFSETQ. CDR3 sequence: CASSSGLAVVDTQYF. CDR3 nucleotide sequence: TGCGCCAGCAGCTCCGGACTAGCGGTTGTAGATACGCAGTATTTT. The full variable domain, with the rest looked up from reference TRBV5-1 and TRBJ2-3, is KAGVTQTPRYLIKTRGQQVTLSCSPISGHRSVSWYQQTPGQGLQFLFEYFSETQRNKGNFPGRFSGRQFSNSRSEMNVSTLELGDSALYLCASSSGLAVVDTQYFGPGTRLTVL.

In its sample, this clonotype was seen many times. The chain links TRBV6-6 to TRBJ2-5; TRBD1 or TRBD2 may be the D gene (6 bases each). The CDR3 length is 14 residues. The germline CDR1 and CDR2 sequences are MNHNY and SVGAGI (reference sequence). V gave up 5 bases and J gave up 4 bases, with 14 bases separating them. The CDR3 protein is CASSPPGARETQYF. CDR3 nucleotide sequence: TGTGCCAGCAGTCCCCCGGGGGCTCGAGAGACCCAGTACTTC.

This clonotype was counted ten times or more. One end of the junction does not line up with germline, which may come from a read error. The chain has TRBV5-1 and TRBJ2-2, with D unclear. The germline gives CDR1 SGHRS, CDR2 YFSETQ. This CDR3 is built from 14 residues. Written as DNA, the CDR3 is TGCGCCAGCAGCCCCCCGACCTACACGGGGGAGCTGTTTTTT. Translated: CASSPPTYTGELFF.

This clonotype was picked up many times. This rearrangement joins TRBV5-1 to TRBJ2-3, with a tentative D call TRBD2 (6 bases). V was pared by 0 bases and J by 3 bases, with 8 bases between. The CDR3 covers 14 residues. Germline values: CDR1 SGHRS, CDR2 YFSETQ. The CDR3 DNA reads TGCGCCAGCAGCTTGGGGCTAGCGACAGATACGCAGTATTTT. This encodes CASSLGLATDTQYF.

Of note for this clonotype: A much larger clone lies a single base off, so this may be a read error. The chain employs TRBV7-3 and TRBJ2-2; unclear D gene. The length of the CDR3 is 13 residues. Germline lookup yields CDR1 SGHTA and CDR2 FQGTGA. V shed 3 bases and J shed 3 bases, with 5 bases lying between them. CDR3 nucleotides: TGTGCCAGCAGCTTTTGGGACACCGGGGAGCTGTTTTTT. This translates into CASSFWDTGELFF.

The chain joins TRBV11-2 to TRBJ1-2; D gene ambiguous. This CDR3 spans 13 amino acids. V shed 7 bases and J shed 0 bases, with 9 bases lying between them. Germline loops: CDR1 SGHAT, CDR2 FQNNGV. The CDR3 is CASNSRPNYGYTF. The CDR3 DNA reads TGTGCCAGCAACAGCCGGCCTAACTATGGCTACACCTTC.

This clonotype showed up just a few times. The chain uses TRBV24-1 and TRBJ1-2; weak D call: TRBD1 (6 bases). The CDR3 contains 13 residues. Germline V gene lookup returns CDR1 KGHDR and CDR2 SFDVKD. V shed 9 bases and J shed 2 bases, with 12 bases lying between them. DNA of the CDR3: TGTGCCACCTCGGACAGCCGCAACTATGGCTACACCTTC. Amino acids: CATSDSRNYGYTF.

The genes are TRBV7-9 and TRBJ2-5; TRBD2 might be the D (6 bases). V lost 7 bases and J lost 6, with 18 bases in between. Germline V gene data show CDR1 as SEHNR and CDR2 as FQNEAQ (reference sequence). The CDR3 is 14 residues long. Here the CDR3 reads CASTRGPHGQTQYF. CDR3 DNA sequence: TGTGCCAGCACGCGGGGTCCCCACGGGCAGACCCAGTACTTC.

This chain links TRBV11-2 with TRBJ2-3; D uncertain. Trimming shortened V by 7 bases and J by 1 base, and 9 bases separated the two germline ends. The CDR3 spans 13 residues. CDR1 is SGHAT and CDR2 is FQNNGV in the germline V gene. CDR3 sequence reads: CASTYPGTDTQYF. The CDR3 coding sequence is TGTGCCAGCACCTACCCCGGCACAGATACGCAGTATTTT.

J is TRBJ1-2 and V is TRBV9, with TRBD1 matching 11 bases. The CDR3 runs to 17 residues. CDR1 and CDR2 from the germline V gene are SGDLS and YYNGEE. With V trimmed by 4 bases and J by 4 bases, 12 bases remained unmatched. The CDR3 DNA follows: TGTGCCAGCAGCACTGATCCGGGACAGGGGGTGGGCTATGGCTACACCTTC. It is translated as CASSTDPGQGVGYGYTF. Drawing the rest from reference TRBV9 and TRBJ1-2, the complete variable domain is DSGVTQTPKHLITATGQRVTLRCSPRSGDLSVYWYQQSLDQGLQFLIQYYNGEERAKGNILERFSAQQFPDLHSELNLSSLELGDSALYFCASSTDPGQGVGYGYTFGSGTRLTVV.

This clonotype was recorded many times. This chain uses TRBV7-2 with TRBJ2-3, with unresolved D. Deletions cut 5 bases from V and 5 bases from J, with 11 bases between. This CDR3 has 13 residues. Germline V CDR1 and CDR2: SGHTA, FQGNSA. The CDR3 protein is CASSPTPLDTQYF. CDR3 bases: TGTGCCAGCAGCCCCACCCCGTTAGATACGCAGTATTTT.

The chain combines TRBV6-2 or TRBV6-3 with TRBJ2-7; D gene unclear. The CDR3 spans 12 residues. Trimming removed 5 bases from V and 3 bases from J, with 8 bases in between. CDR1 is MNHEY and CDR2 is SVGEGT in the germline V gene. In DNA, the CDR3 is TGTGCCAGCAGTCAGGACGGCTACGAGCAGTACGTC. This gives the protein CASSQDGYEQYV.

This clonotype was detected only a few times. This sequence joins TRBV11-2 and TRBJ2-5, with 7 bases matching TRBD2. V trimming: 5 bases; J trimming: 2 bases; junction bases outside the gene matches: 11. Germline V lookup: CDR1 SGHAT, CDR2 FQNNGV. CDR3 length: 16 amino acids. This chain's CDR3 is CASSPSLGREQETQYF. The CDR3 DNA is TGTGCCAGCAGCCCCTCGTTGGGGAGGGAGCAAGAGACCCAGTACTTC.

The chain recombines TRBV20-1 with TRBJ1-1; TRBD1 might be the D (6 bases). Trimming removed 0 bases from V and 4 bases from J, with 18 bases in between. Germline CDR1 and CDR2: DFQATT and SNEGSKA (reference sequence). The CDR3 totals 16 residues. The CDR3 loop reads CSARDPSGARGTEAFF. The DNA for the CDR3 is TGCAGTGCTAGAGATCCCTCGGGGGCTAGGGGCACTGAAGCTTTCTTT.

The chain joins TRBV18 to TRBJ2-2, with D hard to call. V was shortened by 3 bases and J by 0 bases, with 29 bases between the two germline ends. CDR1 is KGHSH, CDR2 LQKENI, per germline. This CDR3 contains 22 residues. CDR3 sequence reads: CASSPATAVHRRSATNTGELFF. The CDR3 bases are TGTGCCAGCTCACCGGCCACCGCCGTGCACAGAAGGTCCGCTACGAACACCGGGGAGCTGTTTTTT. Filled out from reference TRBV18 and TRBJ2-2, the complete variable domain reads NAGVMQNPRHLVRRRGQEARLRCSPMKGHSHVYWYRQLPEEGLKFMVYLQKENIIDESGMPKERFSAEFPKEGPSILRIQQVVRGDSAAYFCASSPATAVHRRSATNTGELFFGEGSRLTVL.

J is TRBJ2-3 and V is TRBV10-3, with D perhaps matching TRBD1 (5 bases). V lost 3 bases, J lost 4 bases, and 5 bases lay in between. The CDR3 sequence is 12 residues long. Germline CDR1 reads ENHRY; CDR2 reads SYGVKD. The CDR3 loop is CAISDRADTQYF. The CDR3 DNA reads TGTGCCATCAGTGACAGGGCAGATACGCAGTATTTT.

The chain couples TRBV30 to TRBJ2-5, with 12 nucleotides matching TRBD2. Germline V gives CDR1 GTSNPN, CDR2 SVGIG (reference sequence). V was clipped by 2 bases and J by 4 bases; unmatched bases: 14. There are 18 residues in the CDR3. The CDR3 sequence: CAWSFLRTSGAWGETQYF. For the CDR3, the DNA is TGTGCCTGGAGTTTCCTTCGGACTAGCGGGGCTTGGGGAGAGACCCAGTACTTC. The full variable domain, in which reference TRBV30 and TRBJ2-5 provide the parts outside the CDR3, is SQTIHQWPATLVQPVGSPLSLECTVEGTSNPNLYWYRQAAGRGLQLLFYSVGIGQISSEVPQNLSASRPQDRQFILSSKKLLLSDSGFYLCAWSFLRTSGAWGETQYFGPGTRLLVL.